These T cell receptor beta chains were read from a single sample in a study of T-cell reconstitution after alpha-beta-depleted transplantation in children. TCRdb re-called the PCR reads with MiXCR, one entry per CDR3 protein. This sample has about 640,000 distinct CDR3 sequences, with around a sixth found just once. The sequences come from PBMCs from the stem cell graft donor, collected from the stem cell graft. The receptors here all came from a human donor who donated a stem cell graft to a child with acute myeloid leukemia. Each CDR3 is given with its conserved first and last residue. D genes are given only for firm matches. Some rows mark clone size as missing; the rest say once, few, many or name a class of expanded clone.

CDR3 DNA	CDR3 protein	V gene	clone size	J gene	D gene
TGTGCCAGCAGCTTGGATCGGGTGGATGAGCAGTTCTTC	CASSLDRVDEQFF	TRBV5-4	few	TRBJ2-1	.
TGCAGTGCTAGCGGGACAGGACATAGCTCCTATAATTCACCCCTCCACTTT	CSASGTGHSSYNSPLHF	TRBV20-1	many	TRBJ1-6	TRBD1
TGTGCCAGCAGCTGGGAGAATTGGGGAACCCAGTACTTC	CASSWENWGTQYF	TRBV7-3	few	TRBJ2-5	.
TGCAGTGCTAGGATAGCAATGGGAGAAACAGGAGAGGCGGGTGAGCAGTTCTTC	CSARIAMGETGEAGEQFF	TRBV20-1	many	TRBJ2-1	.
TGTGCCGACACCGGGACCCACAATGAGCAGTTCTTC	CADTGTHNEQFF	TRBV24-1	.	TRBJ2-1	.
TGTGCCAGCTACGACAGGGGGGTGGCCGGGGAGCTGTTTTTT	CASYDRGVAGELFF	TRBV6-1	many	TRBJ2-2	TRBD1
TGTGCCAGCAAATTGGACAGGGATGTTCGGGAGACCCAGTACTTC	CASKLDRDVRETQYF	TRBV27	many	TRBJ2-5	TRBD1
TGCAGTGCTCCGGGACAGGGGTCCCCTAACTATGGCTACACCTTC	CSAPGQGSPNYGYTF	TRBV20-1	.	TRBJ1-2	TRBD1
TGTGCCAGCAGTTTAATTCAGGGGGCGCGGGGAAACACCATATATTTT	CASSLIQGARGNTIYF	TRBV28	.	TRBJ1-3	TRBD1
TGTGCCAGCAGTTTCGGTGGGGTCACAGATACGCAGTATTTT	CASSFGGVTDTQYF	TRBV28	.	TRBJ2-3	.
TGTGCCAGCAGCCGGGACAGAAACGAGCCCCAGCATTTT	CASSRDRNEPQHF	TRBV6-5	few	TRBJ1-5	TRBD1
TGTGCCAGCAGCTTCTCATACAGGGTTAGTTTGGATCAGCCCCAGCATTTT	CASSFSYRVSLDQPQHF	TRBV12-3/TRBV12-4	.	TRBJ1-5	.
TGTGCCAGCTTCCGACAGGGGGGACTACTTACTCTCGAGAACTATGGCTACACCTTC	CASFRQGGLLTLENYGYTF	TRBV18	.	TRBJ1-2	TRBD1
TGCAGTGCTAGTGTCAGGGGAAGAGGGTATAGCAATCAGCCCCAGCATTTT	CSASVRGRGYSNQPQHF	TRBV20-1	many	TRBJ1-5	.
TGTGCCAGCACCCTCGGGATGATGAATTCACCCCTCCACTTT	CASTLGMMNSPLHF	TRBV28	.	TRBJ1-6	.
TGTGCCAGCAGTTACTCGAGGGTTAAGGGGAACACTGAAGCTTTCTTT	CASSYSRVKGNTEAFF	TRBV6-5	.	TRBJ1-1	.
TGCAGTGCTTTTCCGATAGCGGGGGCCAACACCGGGGAGCTGTTTTTT	CSAFPIAGANTGELFF	TRBV20-1	.	TRBJ2-2	TRBD2